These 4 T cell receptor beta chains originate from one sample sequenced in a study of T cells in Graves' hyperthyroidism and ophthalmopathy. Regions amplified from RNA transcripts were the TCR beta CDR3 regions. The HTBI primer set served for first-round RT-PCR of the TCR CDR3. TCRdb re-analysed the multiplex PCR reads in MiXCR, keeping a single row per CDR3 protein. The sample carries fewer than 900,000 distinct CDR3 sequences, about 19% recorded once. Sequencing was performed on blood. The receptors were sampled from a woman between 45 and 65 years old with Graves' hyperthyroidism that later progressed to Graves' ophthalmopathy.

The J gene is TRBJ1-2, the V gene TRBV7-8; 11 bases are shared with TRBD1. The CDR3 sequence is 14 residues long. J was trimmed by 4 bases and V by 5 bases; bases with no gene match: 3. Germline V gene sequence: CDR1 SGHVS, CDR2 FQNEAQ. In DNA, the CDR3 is TGTGCCAGCAGCGGACAGGGGGCACCCTATGGCTACACCTTC. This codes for CASSGQGAPYGYTF.

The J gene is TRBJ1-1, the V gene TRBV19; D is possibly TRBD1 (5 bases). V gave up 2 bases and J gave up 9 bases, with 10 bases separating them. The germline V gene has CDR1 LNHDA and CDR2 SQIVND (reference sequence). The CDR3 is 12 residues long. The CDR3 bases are TGTGCCAGTAGTATACCGGGACTTAAAGCTTTCTTT. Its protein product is CASSIPGLKAFF.

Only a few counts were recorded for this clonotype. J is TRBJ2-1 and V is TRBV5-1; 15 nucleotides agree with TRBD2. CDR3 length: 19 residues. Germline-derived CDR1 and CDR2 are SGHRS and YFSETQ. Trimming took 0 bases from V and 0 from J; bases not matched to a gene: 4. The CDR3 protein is CASSLAGTSGGSSYNEQFF. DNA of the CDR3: TGCGCCAGCAGCTTGGCCGGGACTAGCGGGGGGAGCTCCTACAATGAGCAGTTCTTC.

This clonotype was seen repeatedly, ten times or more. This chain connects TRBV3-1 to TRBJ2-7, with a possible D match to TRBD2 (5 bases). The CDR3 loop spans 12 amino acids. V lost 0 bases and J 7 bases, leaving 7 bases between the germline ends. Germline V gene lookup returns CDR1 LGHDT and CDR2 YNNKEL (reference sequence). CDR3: CASSQEPGEQYF. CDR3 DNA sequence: TGTGCCAGCAGCCAAGAACCGGGGGAGCAGTACTTC.